A selection of T cell receptor beta chains follows, all from one sample in a study of control samples from healthy donors and cancer patients. Profiled with immunoSEQ multiplex PCR; TCRdb holds only in-frame clones, not every one. Found here are over 150,000 clones, 90% to 95% of them singletons; the top ten hold roughly 1.3%. Sequencing was done on a sample of blood. These receptors came from a woman aged 18-29 years in good health. CDR3s include the opening cysteine and the closing phenylalanine or tryptophan. The D gene is left open where the match is weak. For some rows the clone size is stated as once, few or many, or as a class when expanded; others skip it.

TRBV7-2,.,TRBJ2-1,TRBD2,CASSPRRGGRINEQFF,TGTGCCAGCAGCCCCCGCCGGGGCGGGAGGATCAATGAGCAGTTCTTC
TRBV4-1,.,TRBJ1-4,.,CASSRPNGATNEKLFF,TGCGCCAGCAGCCGACCCAACGGGGCAACTAATGAAAAACTGTTTTTT
TRBV15,.,TRBJ1-4,.,CATSRGPEKLFF,TGTGCCACCAGCAGGGGTCCAGAAAAACTGTTTTTT
TRBV18,.,TRBJ1-2,.,CASSPPTTSYTF,TGTGCCAGCTCACCACCGACAACTAGCTACACCTTC
TRBV28,.,TRBJ1-2,.,CASTISNYGYTF,TGTGCCAGCACCATTTCTAACTATGGCTACACCTTC
TRBV4-3,once,TRBJ1-1,TRBD1,CASSQDQGQGAAGNTEAFF,TGCGCCAGCAGCCAAGATCAGGGACAGGGCGCAGCGGGAAACACTGAAGCTTTCTTT
TRBV28,.,TRBJ1-3,.,CASSLSSGNTIYF,TGTGCCAGCAGTTTGTCTTCTGGAAACACCATATATTTT
TRBV9,.,TRBJ1-1,.,CASSVVPGSDTEAFF,TGTGCCAGCAGCGTAGTTCCGGGCTCGGACACTGAAGCTTTCTTT
TRBV28,.,TRBJ1-1,.,CASRGGHPNTEAFF,TGTGCCAGCAGGGGGGGACACCCGAACACTGAAGCTTTCTTT
TRBV5-1,.,TRBJ1-2,.,CASRTGGGIGGYTF,TGCGCCAGCAGGACGGGGGGCGGCATAGGTGGCTACACCTTC
TRBV9,.,TRBJ1-4,.,CASSAEVKEKLFF,TGTGCCAGCAGCGCAGAGGTGAAGGAAAAACTGTTTTTT
TRBV9,.,TRBJ1-2,.,CASRFGTYSNYGYTF,TGTGCCAGCAGGTTCGGGACGTACTCAAACTATGGCTACACCTTC
TRBV7-9,.,TRBJ2-7,.,CASSFRGSTYEQYF,TGTGCCAGCAGCTTCAGGGGATCAACCTACGAGCAGTACTTC
TRBV6-5,.,TRBJ1-4,TRBD1,CASSRQGVEEKLFF,TGTGCCAGCAGCCGACAGGGGGTAGAGGAAAAACTGTTTTTT
TRBV9,.,TRBJ2-1,.,CASSTYNRVGDEQFF,TGTGCCAGCAGCACATACAACAGGGTTGGGGATGAGCAGTTCTTC
TRBV11-2,.,TRBJ2-7,TRBD1,CASSPGTGAYEQYF,TGTGCCAGCAGTCCCGGGACAGGGGCCTACGAGCAGTACTTC
TRBV11-1,.,TRBJ2-5,.,CASSGAVETQYF,TGTGCCAGCAGCGGGGCGGTCGAGACCCAGTACTTC